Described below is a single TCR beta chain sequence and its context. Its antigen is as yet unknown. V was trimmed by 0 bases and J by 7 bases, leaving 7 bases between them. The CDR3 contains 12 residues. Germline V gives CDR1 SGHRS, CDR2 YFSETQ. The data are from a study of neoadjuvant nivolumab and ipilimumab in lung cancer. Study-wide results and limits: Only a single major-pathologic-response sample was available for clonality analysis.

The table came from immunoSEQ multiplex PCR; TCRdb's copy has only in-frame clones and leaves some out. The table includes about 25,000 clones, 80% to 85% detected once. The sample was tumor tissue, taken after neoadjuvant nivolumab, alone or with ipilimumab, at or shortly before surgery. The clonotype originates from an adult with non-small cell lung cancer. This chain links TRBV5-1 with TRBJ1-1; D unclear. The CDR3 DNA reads TGCGCCAGCAGCTTGGAGGGATTTGAAGCTTTCTTT. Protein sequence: CASSLEGFEAFF.